This record concerns one TCR beta chain sequence. What it recognizes is unknown. The sample belongs to a study of CD8+ T cells in alopecia areata. The junction had 8 bases not matched to a gene; V was cut back by 4 bases and J by 4 bases. The CDR3 covers 15 residues. The germline V gene has CDR1 SGHRS and CDR2 YFSETQ. Reverse transcription of extracted RNA yielded cDNA, which provided the sequencing template. Measured with immunoSEQ multiplex PCR; TCRdb has only the in-frame clones, and not every one. The sample shows 190,000 or so clones, roughly 50% of them seen only once. Study observations and caveats: Across lesional scalp, and particularly alopecia totalis/universalis, clonality surpassed that of normal scalp.

Treatment: oral pan-JAK inhibitor, 5-10 mg twice daily. The chain has TRBV5-1 and TRBJ2-1; 7 bases are shared with TRBD2. The source was CD4+ T cells sorted from blood, collected at week 24, from a patient treated with tofacitinib. This TCR derives from a human donor with alopecia areata. The CDR3 spells CASSRSQAGYNEQFF. The CDR3 DNA sequence: TGCGCCAGCAGCCGATCCCAAGCGGGGTACAATGAGCAGTTCTTC.